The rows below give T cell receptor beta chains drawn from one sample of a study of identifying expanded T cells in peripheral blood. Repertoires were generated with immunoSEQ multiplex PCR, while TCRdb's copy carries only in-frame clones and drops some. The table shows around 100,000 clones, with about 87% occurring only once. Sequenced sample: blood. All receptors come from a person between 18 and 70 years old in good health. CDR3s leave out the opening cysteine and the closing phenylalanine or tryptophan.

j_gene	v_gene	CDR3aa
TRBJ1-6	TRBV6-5	ASSPRTGSPLH
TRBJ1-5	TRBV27	ASSRTGNNQPQH
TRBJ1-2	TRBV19	ASSIVGETRYGYT
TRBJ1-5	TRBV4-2	ASSQVISNQPQH
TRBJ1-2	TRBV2	ASRGGTGKTGYT
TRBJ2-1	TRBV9	ASSVAASGGGSYNEQF
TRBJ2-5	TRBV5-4	ASSLEVGGQETQY
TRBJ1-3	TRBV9	ASSVAGQPNSGNTIY
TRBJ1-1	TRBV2	ASSEQGGPPLNTEAF
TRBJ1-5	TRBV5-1	ASSPQGEPNQPQH
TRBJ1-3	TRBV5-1	ASSRSGPQQGALGNTIY
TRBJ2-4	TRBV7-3	ASSLTGGNKNIQY
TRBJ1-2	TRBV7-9	ASSLAAGQALDGYT
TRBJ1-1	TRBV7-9	ASSLGAETEAF
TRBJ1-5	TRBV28	ASSSGTGVNQPQH
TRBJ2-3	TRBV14	ASSQVWTGEQY
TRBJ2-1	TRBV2	ASSELGDFGSEQF
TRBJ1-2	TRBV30	AFTGTGRLYGYT
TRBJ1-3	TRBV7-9	ASSHSTGTGNTIY
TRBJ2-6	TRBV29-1	SVEVEGGGTTSGANVLT
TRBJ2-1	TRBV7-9	ASSPRGSSYNEQF
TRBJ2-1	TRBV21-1	ASSKTRAGGSFDEQF
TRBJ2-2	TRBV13	ASSLGPPRELF
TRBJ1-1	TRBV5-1	ASSTEGDGTEAF
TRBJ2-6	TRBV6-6	ASNMGVRSGANVLT
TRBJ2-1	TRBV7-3	ASSSAFTSVRSYNEQF
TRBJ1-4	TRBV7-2	ASSRGDSINEKLF
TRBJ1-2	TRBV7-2	ASSPPTQSTGGTMVGYT
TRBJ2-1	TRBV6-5	ASSEAYVQF
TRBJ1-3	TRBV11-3	ASSLDGGTGNTIY
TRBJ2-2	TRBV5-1	ASSTRTGELF
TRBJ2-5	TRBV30	AWSNLAGGETQY
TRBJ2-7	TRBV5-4	ASSLGAGGLGKNEQY
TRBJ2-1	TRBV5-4	ASSQNRLAGGPQF
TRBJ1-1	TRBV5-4	ASSRDGGTVNTEAF
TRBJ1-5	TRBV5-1	ASSLVRLGDSNQPQH
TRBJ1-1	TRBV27	ATTPRVGRTEAF
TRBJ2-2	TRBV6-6	ASSSSAPATGELF
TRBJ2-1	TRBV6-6	ASRASGSSNEQF
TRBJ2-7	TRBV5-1	ASSLEYEQY
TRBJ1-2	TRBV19	ASSPEGEGNYGYT
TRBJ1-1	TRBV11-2	ASSLSTNTEAF
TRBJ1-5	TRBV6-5	ASSYSAGSDQPQH
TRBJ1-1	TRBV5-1	ASSLATGKAEAF
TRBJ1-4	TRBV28	ASITAGSNEKLF
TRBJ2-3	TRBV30	AWSVDGRSTDTQY
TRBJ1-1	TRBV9	ASSASGTKDTEAF
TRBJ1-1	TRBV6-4	ASSDGSPRGAF